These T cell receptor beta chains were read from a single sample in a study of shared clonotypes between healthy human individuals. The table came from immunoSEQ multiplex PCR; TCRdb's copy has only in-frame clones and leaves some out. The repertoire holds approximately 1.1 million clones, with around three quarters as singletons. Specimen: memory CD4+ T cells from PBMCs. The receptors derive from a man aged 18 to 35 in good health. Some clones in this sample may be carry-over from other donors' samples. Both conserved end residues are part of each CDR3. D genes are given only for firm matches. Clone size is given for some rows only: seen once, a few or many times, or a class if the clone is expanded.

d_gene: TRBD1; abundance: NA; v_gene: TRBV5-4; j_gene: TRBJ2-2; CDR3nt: TGTGCCAGCAGCTTATCCGGGACAGGGCGGACCGGGGAGCTGTTTTTT; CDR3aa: CASSLSGTGRTGELFF
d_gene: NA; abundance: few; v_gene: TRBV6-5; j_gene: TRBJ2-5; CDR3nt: TGTGCCAGCAGTGAACAGCCCCAAGAGACCCAGTACTTC; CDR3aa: CASSEQPQETQYF
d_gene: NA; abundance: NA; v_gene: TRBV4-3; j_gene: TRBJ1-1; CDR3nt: TGCGCCAGCAGCCAAGAGATTGGCACCCCTCGGGAAGCTTTCTTT; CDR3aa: CASSQEIGTPREAFF
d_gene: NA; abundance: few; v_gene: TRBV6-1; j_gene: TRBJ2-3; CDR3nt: TGTGCCAGCAGTGAATCGTGGGGGCGTAAAGATACGCAGTATTTT; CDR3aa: CASSESWGRKDTQYF
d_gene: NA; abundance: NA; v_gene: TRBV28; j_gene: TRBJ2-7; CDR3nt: TGTGCCAGCGCCCTGGAGGACCAGCAGTACTTC; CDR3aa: CASALEDQQYF
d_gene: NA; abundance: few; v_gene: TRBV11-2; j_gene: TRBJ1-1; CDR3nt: TGTGCCAGCAGCTTAACCCCGAACACTGAAGCTTTCTTT; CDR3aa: CASSLTPNTEAFF
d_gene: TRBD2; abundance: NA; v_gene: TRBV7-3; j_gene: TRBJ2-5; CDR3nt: TGTGCCAGCAGGCGAACTAGCGGGAGTGCAGAGACCCAGTACTTC; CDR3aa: CASRRTSGSAETQYF
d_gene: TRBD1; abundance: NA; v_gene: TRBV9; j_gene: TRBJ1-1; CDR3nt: TGTGCCAGCAGCACGACAGGGTATCGCAGTGAAGCTTTCTTT; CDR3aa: CASSTTGYRSEAFF
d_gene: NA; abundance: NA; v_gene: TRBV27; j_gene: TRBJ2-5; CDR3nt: TGTGCCAGCAGTTCGGGGGTCGGGGAGACCCAGTACTTC; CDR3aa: CASSSGVGETQYF
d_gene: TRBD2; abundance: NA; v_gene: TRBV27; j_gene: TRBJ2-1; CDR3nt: TGTGCCAGCAGGCGGGAGGGGTACAATGAGCAGTTCTTC; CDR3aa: CASRREGYNEQFF
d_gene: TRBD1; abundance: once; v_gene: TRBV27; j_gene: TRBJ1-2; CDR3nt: TGTGCCAGCAGTTTATTCGTGACAGGGAATGGCTACACCTTC; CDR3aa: CASSLFVTGNGYTF
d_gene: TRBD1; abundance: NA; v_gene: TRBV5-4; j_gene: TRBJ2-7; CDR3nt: TGTGCCAGCAGCCGTGGGACAGGGACGACATACGAGCAGTACTTC; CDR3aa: CASSRGTGTTYEQYF
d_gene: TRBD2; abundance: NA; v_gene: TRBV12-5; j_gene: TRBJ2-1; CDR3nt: TGTGCTAGTGGTTTGTCTTTAGGGGACTACCGAAATGAGCAGTTCTTC; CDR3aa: CASGLSLGDYRNEQFF
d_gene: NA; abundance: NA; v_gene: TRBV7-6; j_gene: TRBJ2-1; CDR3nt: TGTGCCAGCAGCGCTTGGGGCGGGACCGCCAATGAGCAGTTCTTC; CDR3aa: CASSAWGGTANEQFF
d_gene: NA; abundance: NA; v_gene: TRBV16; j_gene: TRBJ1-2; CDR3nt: TGTGCCAGCAGCCAGCGACACGGCGATGGCTACACCTTC; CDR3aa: CASSQRHGDGYTF
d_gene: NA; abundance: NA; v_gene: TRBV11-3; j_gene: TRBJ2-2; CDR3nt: TGTGCCAGCAGCTCATGGACAGAGGCGAACACCGGGGAGCTGTTTTTT; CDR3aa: CASSSWTEANTGELFF
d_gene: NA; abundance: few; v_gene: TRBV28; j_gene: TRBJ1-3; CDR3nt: TGTGCCAGCAGTTTGAGTGGAAACACCATATATTTT; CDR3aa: CASSLSGNTIYF
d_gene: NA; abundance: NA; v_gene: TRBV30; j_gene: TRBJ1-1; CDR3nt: TGTGCCTGGCATCGGGGCCCCGAGGCCACTGAAGCTTTCTTT; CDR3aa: CAWHRGPEATEAFF
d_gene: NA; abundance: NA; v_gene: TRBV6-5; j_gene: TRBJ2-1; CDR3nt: TGTGCCAGCAGTTACTCTTATAGGCAGGACTCCAATGAGCAGTTCTTC; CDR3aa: CASSYSYRQDSNEQFF
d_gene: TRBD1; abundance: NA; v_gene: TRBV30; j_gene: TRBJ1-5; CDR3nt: TGTGCCTGGACCTCATCGACAGGGCTTAGCAATCAGCCCCAGCATTTT; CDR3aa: CAWTSSTGLSNQPQHF
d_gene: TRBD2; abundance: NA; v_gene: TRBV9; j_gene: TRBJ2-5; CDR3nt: TGTGCCAGCAGCGTAGCTTCAAAAGCTAGCGGCCAAGAGACCCAGTACTTC; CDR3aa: CASSVASKASGQETQYF
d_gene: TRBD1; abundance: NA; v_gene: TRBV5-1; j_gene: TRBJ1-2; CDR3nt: TGCGCCAGCAGCGGGACCGGGACAGGGAACGGCGATTCCTATGGCTACACCTTC; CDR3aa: CASSGTGTGNGDSYGYTF
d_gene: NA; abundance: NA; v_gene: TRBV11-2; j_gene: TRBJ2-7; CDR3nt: TGTGCCAGCAGCTTGTCTAGCGCGGGCGAGCAGTACTTC; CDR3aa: CASSLSSAGEQYF
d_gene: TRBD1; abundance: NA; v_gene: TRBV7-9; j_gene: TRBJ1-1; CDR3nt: TGTGCCAGCAGCAATAGACAGGGGCCTCCTTCCTTT; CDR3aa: CASSNRQGPPSF
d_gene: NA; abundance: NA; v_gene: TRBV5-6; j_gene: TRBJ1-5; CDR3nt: TGTGCCAGCAGCTTGGGGGGGCGCGGAAGCAATCAGCCCCAGCATTTT; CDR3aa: CASSLGGRGSNQPQHF